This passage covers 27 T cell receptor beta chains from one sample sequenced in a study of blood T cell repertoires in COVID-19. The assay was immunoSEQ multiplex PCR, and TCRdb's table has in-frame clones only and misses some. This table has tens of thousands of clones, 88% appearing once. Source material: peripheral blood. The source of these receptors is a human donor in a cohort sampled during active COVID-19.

This chain's CDR3 is CASSTRDSVILGSPLHF. DNA of the CDR3: TGTGCCAGCAGCACCCGGGACAGCGTAATTTTGGGATCACCCCTCCACTTT. This chain links TRBV21-1 with TRBJ1-6; the D segment call TRBD1 is taken from the table without a DNA check. TRBV21-1 is reported as a pseudogene. The CDR3 has 17 amino acids.

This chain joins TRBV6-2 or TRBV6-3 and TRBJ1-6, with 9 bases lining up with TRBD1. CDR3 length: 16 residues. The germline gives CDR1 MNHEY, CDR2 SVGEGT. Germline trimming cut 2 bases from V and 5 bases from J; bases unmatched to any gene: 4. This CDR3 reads CASSYPRTGDNSPLHF. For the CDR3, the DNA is TGTGCCAGCAGTTACCCACGGACAGGGGATAATTCACCCCTCCACTTT.

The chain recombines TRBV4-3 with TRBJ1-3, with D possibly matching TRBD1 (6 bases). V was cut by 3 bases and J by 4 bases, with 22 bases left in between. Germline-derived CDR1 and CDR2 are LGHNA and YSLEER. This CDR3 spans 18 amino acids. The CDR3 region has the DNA TGCGCCAGCAGCCAGCGTACCGGGACATTTAAGACCGGAAACACCATATATTTT. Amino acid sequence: CASSQRTGTFKTGNTIYF.

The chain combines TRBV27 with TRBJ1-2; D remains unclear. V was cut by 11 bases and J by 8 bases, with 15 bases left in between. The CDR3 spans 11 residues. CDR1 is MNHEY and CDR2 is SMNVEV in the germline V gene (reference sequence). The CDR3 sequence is CAPHGPGGYTF. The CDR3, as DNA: TGTGCCCCACATGGGCCCGGCGGCTACACCTTC.

CDR3 sequence (DNA): TGTGCCAGCAGCAGGCCTAAGCGGGGGGCCTACGAGCAGTACTTC. Its protein product is CASSRPKRGAYEQYF. The gene calls are TRBV7-2 and TRBJ2-7; 9 nucleotides align to TRBD2. This CDR3 is 15 amino acids long. Germline V gene lookup returns CDR1 SGHTA and CDR2 FQGNSA. V lost 5 bases to trimming and J lost 2 bases; unmatched junction nucleotides: 7. The full variable domain, completed using reference TRBV7-2 and TRBJ2-7, is GAGVSQSPSNKVTEKGKDVELRCDPISGHTALYWYRQSLGQGLEFLIYFQGNSAPDKSGLPSDRFSAERTGGSVSTLTIQRTQQEDSAVYLCASSRPKRGAYEQYFGPGTRLTVT.

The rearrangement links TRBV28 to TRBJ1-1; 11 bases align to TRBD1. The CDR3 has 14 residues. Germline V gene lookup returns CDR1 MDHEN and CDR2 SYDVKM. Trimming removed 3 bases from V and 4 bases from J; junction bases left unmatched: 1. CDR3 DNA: TGTGCCAGCAGTTTCGGGACAGGGGGCACTGAAGCTTTCTTT. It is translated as CASSFGTGGTEAFF.

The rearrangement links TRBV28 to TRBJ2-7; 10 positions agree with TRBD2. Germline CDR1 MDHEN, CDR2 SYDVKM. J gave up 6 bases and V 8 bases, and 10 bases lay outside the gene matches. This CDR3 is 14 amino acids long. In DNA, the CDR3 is TGTGCCAGCCTTTCGGCTCTAGCGGGAGTCGAGCAGTACTTC. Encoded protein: CASLSALAGVEQYF.

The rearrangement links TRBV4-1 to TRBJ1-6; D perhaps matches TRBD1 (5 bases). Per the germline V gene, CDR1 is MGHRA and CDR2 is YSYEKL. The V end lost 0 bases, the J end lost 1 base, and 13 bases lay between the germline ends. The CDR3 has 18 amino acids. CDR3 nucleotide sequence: TGCGCCAGCAGCCAAGAATCACCAGGGAATTCCTATAATTCACCCCTCCACTTT. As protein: CASSQESPGNSYNSPLHF.

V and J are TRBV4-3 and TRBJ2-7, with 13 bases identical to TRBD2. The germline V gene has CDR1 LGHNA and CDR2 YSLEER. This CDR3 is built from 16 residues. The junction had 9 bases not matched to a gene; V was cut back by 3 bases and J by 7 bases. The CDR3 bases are TGCGCCAGCAGCCACGGTACTAGCGGGGGGGCGGGGGAGCAGTACTTC. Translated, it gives CASSHGTSGGAGEQYF.

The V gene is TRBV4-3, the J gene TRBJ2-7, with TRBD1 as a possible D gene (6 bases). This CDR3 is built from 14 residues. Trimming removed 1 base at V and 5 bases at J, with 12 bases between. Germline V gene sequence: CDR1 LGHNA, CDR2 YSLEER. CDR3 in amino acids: CASSQVQGNHEQYF. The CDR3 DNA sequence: TGCGCCAGCAGCCAAGTACAGGGTAATCACGAGCAGTACTTC.

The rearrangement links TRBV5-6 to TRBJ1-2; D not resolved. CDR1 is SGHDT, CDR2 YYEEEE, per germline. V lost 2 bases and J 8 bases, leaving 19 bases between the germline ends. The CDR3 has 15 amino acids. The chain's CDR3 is CASSFSGSYGLGYTF. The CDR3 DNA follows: TGTGCCAGCAGCTTCTCTGGGAGCTACGGTCTCGGCTACACCTTC.

The chain's CDR3 is CASSTTAGTGYLVTEAFF. CDR3 coding DNA: TGTGCCAGCAGCACTACTGCAGGGACAGGGTATTTAGTCACTGAAGCTTTCTTT. The chain couples TRBV7-8 to TRBJ1-1; 9 bases line up with TRBD1. V shed 5 bases, J shed 4 bases, and the junction held 17 bases outside the gene matches. The CDR3 contains 18 residues. Germline lookup yields CDR1 SGHVS and CDR2 FQNEAQ. Based on the CDR3 plus reference TRBV7-8 and TRBJ1-1, the full variable domain is GAGVSQSPRYKVAKRGQDVALRCDPISGHVSLFWYQQALGQGPEFLTYFQNEAQLDKSGLPSDRFFAERPEGSVSTLKIQRTQQEDSAVYLCASSTTAGTGYLVTEAFFGQGTRLTVV.

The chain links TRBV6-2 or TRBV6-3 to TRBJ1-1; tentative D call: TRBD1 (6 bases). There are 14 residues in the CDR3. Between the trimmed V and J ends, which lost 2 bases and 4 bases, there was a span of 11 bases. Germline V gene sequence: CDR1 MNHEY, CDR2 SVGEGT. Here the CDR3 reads CASSYRTVATEAFF. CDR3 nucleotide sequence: TGTGCCAGCAGTTACAGGACAGTCGCCACTGAAGCTTTCTTT.

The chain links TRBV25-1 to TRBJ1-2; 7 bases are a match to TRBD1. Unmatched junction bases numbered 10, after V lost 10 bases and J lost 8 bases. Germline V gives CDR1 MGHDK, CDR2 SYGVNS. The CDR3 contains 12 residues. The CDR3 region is CATRHRGDGYTF. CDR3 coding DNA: TGTGCCACCAGGCACAGGGGAGACGGCTACACCTTC.

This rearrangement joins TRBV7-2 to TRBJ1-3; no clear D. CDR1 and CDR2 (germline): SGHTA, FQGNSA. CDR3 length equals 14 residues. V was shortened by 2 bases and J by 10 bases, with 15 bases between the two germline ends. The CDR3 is CASSLRVMNPTIYF. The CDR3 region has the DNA TGTGCCAGCAGCTTACGGGTTATGAATCCAACCATATATTTT.

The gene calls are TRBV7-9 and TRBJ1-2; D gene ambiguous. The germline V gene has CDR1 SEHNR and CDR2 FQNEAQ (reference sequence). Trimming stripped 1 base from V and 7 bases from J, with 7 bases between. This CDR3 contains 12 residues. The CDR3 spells CASSLGGFGYTF. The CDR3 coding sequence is TGTGCCAGCAGCTTAGGCGGGTTTGGCTACACCTTC. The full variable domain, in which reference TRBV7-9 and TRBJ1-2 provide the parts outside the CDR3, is DTGVSQNPRHKITKRGQNVTFRCDPISEHNRLYWYRQTLGQGPEFLTYFQNEAQLEKSRLLSDRFSAERPKGSFSTLEIQRTEQGDSAMYLCASSLGGFGYTFGSGTRLTVV.

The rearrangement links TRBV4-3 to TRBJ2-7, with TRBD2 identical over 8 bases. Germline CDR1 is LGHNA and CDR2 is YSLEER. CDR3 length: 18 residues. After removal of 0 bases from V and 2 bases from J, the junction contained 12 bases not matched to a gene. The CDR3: CASSQETPRAGGAYEQYF. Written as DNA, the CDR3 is TGCGCCAGCAGCCAAGAGACCCCTAGGGCGGGGGGCGCCTACGAGCAGTACTTC.

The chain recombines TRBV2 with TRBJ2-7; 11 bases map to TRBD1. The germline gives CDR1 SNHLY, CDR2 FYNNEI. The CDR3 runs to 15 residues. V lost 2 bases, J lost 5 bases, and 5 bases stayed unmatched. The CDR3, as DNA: TGTGCCAGCAGTGAATTAGGGACAGGGGGGGACGAGCAGTACTTC. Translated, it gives CASSELGTGGDEQYF.

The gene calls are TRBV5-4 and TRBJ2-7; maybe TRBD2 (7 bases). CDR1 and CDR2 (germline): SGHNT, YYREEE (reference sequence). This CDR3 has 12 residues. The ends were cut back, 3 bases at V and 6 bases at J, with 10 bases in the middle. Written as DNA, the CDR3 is TGTGCCAGCAGCTGGGGGGGGGCCGAGCAGTACTTC. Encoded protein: CASSWGGAEQYF.

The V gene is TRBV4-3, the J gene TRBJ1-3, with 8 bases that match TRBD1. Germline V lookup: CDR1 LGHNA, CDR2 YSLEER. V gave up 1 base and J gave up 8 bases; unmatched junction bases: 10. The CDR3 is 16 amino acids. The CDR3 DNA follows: TGCGCCAGCAGCCAAGCCCTGGACAGGGAGGAGTACACCATATATTTT. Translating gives CASSQALDREEYTIYF.

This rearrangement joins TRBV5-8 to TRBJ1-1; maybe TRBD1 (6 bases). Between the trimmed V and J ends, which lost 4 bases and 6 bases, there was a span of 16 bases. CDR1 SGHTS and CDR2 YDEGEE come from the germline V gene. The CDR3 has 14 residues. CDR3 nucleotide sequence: TGTGCCAGCAGCAAGGGGGGGGTTTCCGCTGAAGCTTTCTTT. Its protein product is CASSKGGVSAEAFF.

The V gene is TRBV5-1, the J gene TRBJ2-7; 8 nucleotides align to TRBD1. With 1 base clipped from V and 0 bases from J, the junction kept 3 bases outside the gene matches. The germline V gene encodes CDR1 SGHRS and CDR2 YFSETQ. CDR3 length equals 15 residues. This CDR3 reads CASSLWTGSSYEQYF. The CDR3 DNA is TGCGCCAGCAGCTTGTGGACAGGGAGCTCCTACGAGCAGTACTTC.

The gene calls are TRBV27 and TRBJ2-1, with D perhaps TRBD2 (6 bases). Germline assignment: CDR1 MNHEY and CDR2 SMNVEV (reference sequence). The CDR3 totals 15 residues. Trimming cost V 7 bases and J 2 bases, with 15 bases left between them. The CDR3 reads CASKASAGAYNEQFF. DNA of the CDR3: TGTGCCAGCAAGGCTAGCGCCGGAGCCTACAATGAGCAGTTCTTC.

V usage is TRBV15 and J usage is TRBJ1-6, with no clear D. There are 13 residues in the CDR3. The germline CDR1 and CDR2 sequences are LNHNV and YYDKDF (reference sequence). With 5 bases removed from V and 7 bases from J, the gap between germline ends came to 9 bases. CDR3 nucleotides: TGTGCCACCAGCGCGTCGCGGAATTCACCCCTCCACTTT. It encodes CATSASRNSPLHF.

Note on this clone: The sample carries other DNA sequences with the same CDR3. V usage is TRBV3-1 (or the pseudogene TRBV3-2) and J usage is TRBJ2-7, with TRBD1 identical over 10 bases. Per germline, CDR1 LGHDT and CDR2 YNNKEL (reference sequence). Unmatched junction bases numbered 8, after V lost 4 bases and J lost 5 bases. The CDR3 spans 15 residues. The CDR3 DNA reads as TGTGCCAGCAGCCCCCCCCGGGACAGGGGTAACGAGCAGTACTTC. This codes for CASSPPRDRGNEQYF.

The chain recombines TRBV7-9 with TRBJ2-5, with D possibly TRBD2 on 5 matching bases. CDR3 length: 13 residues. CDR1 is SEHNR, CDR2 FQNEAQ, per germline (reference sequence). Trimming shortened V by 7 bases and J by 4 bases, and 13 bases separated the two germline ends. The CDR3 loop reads CASIPREGETQYF. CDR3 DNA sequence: TGTGCCAGCATCCCGCGTGAGGGAGAGACCCAGTACTTC.

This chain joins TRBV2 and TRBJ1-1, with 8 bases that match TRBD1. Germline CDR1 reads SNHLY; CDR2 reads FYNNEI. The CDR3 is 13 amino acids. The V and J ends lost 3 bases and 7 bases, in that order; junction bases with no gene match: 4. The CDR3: CASSDRGLDEAFF. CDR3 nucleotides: TGTGCCAGCAGTGACAGGGGGCTGGATGAAGCTTTCTTT.